These T cell receptor beta chains were read from a single sample in a study of shared clonotypes between healthy human individuals. The protocol was immunoSEQ multiplex PCR, while the TCRdb copy is restricted to in-frame clones and leaves out a portion. The sample includes millions of clones, 95% of them seen just once. Sequencing was done on a sample of naive CD4+ T cells sorted from blood. The receptor set was obtained from a young man in good health. Both conserved end residues are part of each CDR3. Each record gives: J gene, V gene, D gene, clone size, CDR3 DNA, CDR3 protein. The D gene is left open where the match is weak. Size tells how often a clone was seen (once, few, many) or the class of an expanded clone, and some rows leave it out.

>TRBJ2-7|TRBV11-2|NA|NA
TGTGCCAGCAGCCCTAGGCGCCACGAGCAGTACTTC
CASSPRRHEQYF
>TRBJ2-7|TRBV6-1|NA|NA
TGTGCCAGCAGTGGGGGAGGTGGTTACTTCAACGAGCAGTACTTC
CASSGGGGYFNEQYF
>TRBJ1-2|TRBV29-1|TRBD1|NA
TGCAGCGCCCGGGACAGCACTAACTATGGCTACACCTTC
CSARDSTNYGYTF
>TRBJ1-6|TRBV25-1|NA|NA
TGTGCCAGCAGTGAATGGCCAGGGGTGGAATCTCCCCTCCACTTT
CASSEWPGVESPLHF
>TRBJ2-7|TRBV6-5|TRBD1|few
TGTGCCAGCAGTTACTCGGTACAGGGGGCTGGGGAGCAGTACTTC
CASSYSVQGAGEQYF
>TRBJ2-1|TRBV7-9|NA|NA
TGTGCCAGCAGCCCACCTACGAATGAGCAGTTCTTC
CASSPPTNEQFF
>TRBJ1-3|TRBV5-1|NA|NA
TGCGCCAGCAGCTTGGGGGGAGGAAACACCATATATTTT
CASSLGGGNTIYF
>TRBJ1-1|TRBV5-1|TRBD1|NA
TGCGCCAGCAGACTGGGACAGCCGAACACTGAAGCTTTCTTT
CASRLGQPNTEAFF
>TRBJ1-2|TRBV5-1|NA|few
TGCGCCAGCAGCCGGTCCCTAGACGCTAACTATGGCTACACCTTC
CASSRSLDANYGYTF
>TRBJ2-2|TRBV2|TRBD1|NA
TGTGCCAGCAGAGGGACAGGCACCGGGGAGCTGTTTTTT
CASRGTGTGELFF
>TRBJ2-1|TRBV5-6|TRBD1|NA
TGTGCCAGCAGGAGGGCCGGGACAGGGGCCAATGAGCAGTTCTTC
CASRRAGTGANEQFF
>TRBJ1-1|TRBV15|NA|NA
TGTGCCACCAGAGTAACAGTTCTGAACACTGAAGCTTTCTTT
CATRVTVLNTEAFF
>TRBJ2-2|TRBV5-4|NA|NA
TGTGCCAGCACCCCCCAAATAGCGGACGGGGAGCTGTTTTTT
CASTPQIADGELFF
>TRBJ1-2|TRBV5-1|TRBD1|NA
TGCGCCAGCAGCTTGGGATGGAGGGACAGGAACGGCTACACCTTC
CASSLGWRDRNGYTF
>TRBJ2-1|TRBV6-5|TRBD2|NA
TGTGCCAGCAGTCGACCTAGCGGGAGGAGGAATGAGCAGTTCTTC
CASSRPSGRRNEQFF
>TRBJ2-5|TRBV29-1|TRBD1|once
TGCAGCGTGCGGGACAGGGGTCCCCAAGAGACCCAGTACTTC
CSVRDRGPQETQYF
>TRBJ2-3|TRBV6-5|NA|once
TGTGCCAGCAGTCCCCTTTACACAGATACGCAGTATTTT
CASSPLYTDTQYF
>TRBJ2-2|TRBV5-1|NA|few
TGCGCCAGCAGCTTCGATAACACCGGGGAGCTGTTTTTT
CASSFDNTGELFF
>TRBJ2-4|TRBV19|TRBD2|NA
TGTGCCAGTAGTATGACCTTCTTCGGCGGGAGTGCCAAAAACATTCAGTACTTC
CASSMTFFGGSAKNIQYF
>TRBJ1-6|TRBV5-6|NA|NA
TGTGCCAGCAGCTCCTGGGTTTTCAGCAATAATTCACCCCTCCACTTT
CASSSWVFSNNSPLHF
>TRBJ1-5|TRBV7-2|NA|NA
TGTGCCAGCAGCCCTCGGGTGGGTCAGCCCCAGCATTTT
CASSPRVGQPQHF
>TRBJ1-1|TRBV15|TRBD1|once
TGTGCCACCAGCGACAGGGGACACACTGAAGCTTTCTTT
CATSDRGHTEAFF
>TRBJ2-5|TRBV5-5|TRBD2|NA
TGTGCCAGCAGCTTGGCGGTAGCGGGTGGGGAGACCCAGTACTTC
CASSLAVAGGETQYF
>TRBJ2-7|TRBV20-1|NA|NA
TGCAGTGCTAGGGGGACTTACGAGCAGTACTTC
CSARGTYEQYF
>TRBJ2-2|TRBV6-1|NA|NA
TGTGCCAGCAGTGACTACCGGACAGCGAACACCGGGGAGCTGTTTTTT
CASSDYRTANTGELFF
>TRBJ2-7|TRBV19|TRBD2|NA
TGTGCCACCGGAGACCCCGGGACTAGCGGTTCCTACGAGCAGTACTTC
CATGDPGTSGSYEQYF
>TRBJ1-2|TRBV4-1|TRBD1|NA
TGCGCCAGCAGCCAAGCCGACCAGGGGGATACCTATGGCTACACCTTC
CASSQADQGDTYGYTF
>TRBJ2-5|TRBV7-2|NA|NA
TGTGCCAGCAGCTTAATGGGCCTAGCGGAGACCCAGTACTTC
CASSLMGLAETQYF
>TRBJ1-1|TRBV4-1|NA|NA
TGCGCCAGCAGCCAGGCAACAGTGAACACTGAAGCTTTCTTT
CASSQATVNTEAFF
>TRBJ1-2|TRBV5-8|TRBD1|NA
TGTGCCAGCAGCCCCGGGACAGGGGCGAGGGGCTACACCTTC
CASSPGTGARGYTF
>TRBJ2-3|TRBV27|NA|once
TGTGCCAGCGGTGCGCCCGGCGATACGCAGTATTTT
CASGAPGDTQYF
>TRBJ2-2|TRBV6-7|TRBD2|NA
TGTGCCAGCAGTTACCATACTAGCGGGAGGACGAGGGAAATCGGGGAGCTGTTTTTT
CASSYHTSGRTREIGELFF
>TRBJ1-1|TRBV18|NA|NA
TGTGCCAGCTCACCATTATGGACTACCACGGGAGACACTGAAGCTTTCTTT
CASSPLWTTTGDTEAFF
>TRBJ2-2|TRBV6-1|NA|NA
TGTGCCAGCAGCCCAGGAGGTCTGGGCACCGGGGAGCTGTTTTTT
CASSPGGLGTGELFF
>TRBJ1-2|TRBV28|TRBD1|NA
TGTGCCAGCGGGACAGGGGGCTATGGCTACACCTTC
CASGTGGYGYTF
>TRBJ2-7|TRBV6-5|NA|NA
TGTGCCAGCAGCCGGTGGGCAGAGGAGCAGTACTTC
CASSRWAEEQYF